Presented here are 23 T cell receptor beta chains from one specimen sequenced in a study of blood T cell repertoires in COVID-19. Repertoires were generated with immunoSEQ multiplex PCR, while TCRdb's copy carries only in-frame clones and drops some. This table has roughly 280,000 clones, around four fifths appearing once. Material for sequencing was peripheral blood. Receptors were obtained from a man aged 55 to 69 with acute or convalescent COVID-19.

This chain joins TRBV6-2 or TRBV6-3 and TRBJ1-2, with D possibly TRBD1 on 5 matching bases. The V and J ends lost 4 bases and 0 bases respectively, with 18 bases between them. The germline CDR1 and CDR2 sequences are MNHEY and SVGEGT. This CDR3 has 17 residues. CDR3 sequence reads: CASSFTTLQVSNYGYTF. For the CDR3, the DNA is TGTGCCAGCAGTTTCACCACCTTACAGGTTTCTAACTATGGCTACACCTTC.

This rearrangement joins TRBV11-1 to TRBJ1-1, with 8 bases fitting TRBD1. The CDR3 extends over 12 amino acids. Germline-derived CDR1 and CDR2 are SGHAT and FQDESV (reference sequence). V shed 3 bases, J shed 6 bases, and the junction held 0 bases outside the gene matches. The CDR3 reads CASSLGQAEAFF. The CDR3 DNA sequence: TGTGCCAGCAGCTTGGGACAGGCTGAAGCTTTCTTT.

This chain connects TRBV10-1 to TRBJ2-1, with TRBD2 matching over 11 bases. Germline CDR1 reads WNHNN; CDR2 reads SYGVQD (reference sequence). Trimming at V came to 2 bases and at J to 2 bases, leaving 8 bases not matched to a gene. This CDR3 is built from 18 residues. The CDR3 here is CASSEGPLAGGTYNEQFF. CDR3 DNA sequence: TGCGCCAGCAGTGAGGGGCCCCTAGCGGGAGGCACCTACAATGAGCAGTTCTTC.

This clone was counted between two and nine times. The V and J genes are TRBV7-8 and TRBJ1-5, with 8 bases fitting TRBD1. V was pared by 1 base and J by 7 bases, with 3 bases of the junction left unmatched. Germline assignment: CDR1 SGHVS and CDR2 FQNEAQ. CDR3 size: 14 residues. The CDR3 here is CASSLVRGRQPQHF. The CDR3 DNA is TGTGCCAGCAGCTTAGTCAGGGGGCGGCAGCCCCAGCATTTT. Variable domain in full (rest from reference TRBV7-8 and TRBJ1-5): GAGVSQSPRYKVAKRGQDVALRCDPISGHVSLFWYQQALGQGPEFLTYFQNEAQLDKSGLPSDRFFAERPEGSVSTLKIQRTQQEDSAVYLCASSLVRGRQPQHFGDGTRLSIL.

The CDR3: CASSYGQRVQPQHF. CDR3 in DNA: TGTGCCAGCAGTTACGGGCAGAGGGTTCAGCCCCAGCATTTT. The V call is TRBV6-2 or TRBV6-3, the J call TRBJ1-5; no clear D gene. Germline assignment: CDR1 MNHEY and CDR2 SVGEGT. This CDR3 spans 14 amino acids. With 2 bases removed from V and 6 bases from J, the gap between germline ends came to 11 bases.

The genes are TRBV29-1 and TRBJ1-6, with TRBD1 matching 8 bases. The CDR3 is made up of 14 amino acids. V shed 4 bases, J shed 10 bases, and the junction held 9 bases outside the gene matches. CDR1 and CDR2 (germline): SQVTM, ANQGSEA. The CDR3 loop is CSVALDRAGSPLHF. CDR3 coding DNA: TGCAGCGTTGCATTGGACAGGGCAGGATCACCCCTCCACTTT.

The genes are TRBV10-3 and TRBJ1-2, with 8 bases that match TRBD1. Germline-derived CDR1 and CDR2 are ENHRY and SYGVKD. The J segment lost 4 bases and the V segment lost 9 bases, leaving 7 bases of the junction unmatched. The CDR3 consists of 13 residues. In DNA, the CDR3 is TGTGCCATATCTGCTGGACAGGGCTATGGCTACACCTTC. Protein: CAISAGQGYGYTF.

V gene TRBV7-8 combines with J gene TRBJ2-1; D is undetermined. V lost 5 bases and J lost 0, with 11 bases in between. CDR1 and CDR2 from the germline V gene are SGHVS and FQNEAQ. CDR3 length: 15 residues. The CDR3 sequence: CASSLTESSYNEQFF. For the CDR3, the DNA is TGTGCCAGCAGCCTCACAGAGAGCTCCTACAATGAGCAGTTCTTC. Full variable domain (rest looked up from reference TRBV7-8 and TRBJ2-1): GAGVSQSPRYKVAKRGQDVALRCDPISGHVSLFWYQQALGQGPEFLTYFQNEAQLDKSGLPSDRFFAERPEGSVSTLKIQRTQQEDSAVYLCASSLTESSYNEQFFGPGTRLTVL.

In this sample, this clone turned up once. The chain joins TRBV10-3 to TRBJ2-2, with 8 bases that match TRBD2. The V segment lost 6 bases and the J segment 3 bases; nucleotides outside the gene matches: 9. The CDR3 runs to 16 residues. Germline CDR1 and CDR2: ENHRY and SYGVKD. The DNA of the CDR3 is TGTGCCATCAGCCCGGGGGGGACGGCGTACACCGGGGAGCTGTTTTTT. Amino acid sequence: CAISPGGTAYTGELFF.

The chain carries TRBV6-5 and TRBJ1-5, with D unresolved. The germline CDR1 and CDR2 sequences are MNHEY and SVGAGI. This CDR3 is 14 amino acids long. V was shortened by 0 bases and J by 6 bases, with 9 bases between the two germline ends. CDR3 region: CASSYSGSGQPQHF. The CDR3 region has the DNA TGTGCCAGCAGTTACTCGGGAAGCGGTCAGCCCCAGCATTTT.

J is TRBJ2-5 and V is TRBV10-3; possibly TRBD2 for D (6 bases). The CDR3 runs 16 residues. The V gene lost 6 bases and the J gene lost 0 bases, with 17 bases spanning the gap. Germline assignment: CDR1 ENHRY and CDR2 SYGVKD. CDR3 sequence (DNA): TGTGCCATCAGGGGCGGGGATAGTTCTTACCAAGAGACCCAGTACTTC. Amino acid sequence: CAIRGGDSSYQETQYF.

The chain couples TRBV5-1 to TRBJ2-1; 7 nucleotides line up with TRBD2. V shed 2 bases and J 6 bases; nucleotides not matched to a gene: 5. Germline V gives CDR1 SGHRS, CDR2 YFSETQ. The CDR3 covers 14 residues. The CDR3 bases are TGCGCCAGCAGCTTTCTCGGGACTACCAATGAGCAGTTCTTC. Protein sequence: CASSFLGTTNEQFF.

The rearrangement joins TRBV19 to TRBJ1-2; a possible D gene is TRBD1 (6 bases). V was trimmed by 7 bases and J by 4 bases, leaving 19 bases between them. This CDR3 spans 15 amino acids. Germline values: CDR1 LNHDA, CDR2 SQIVND (reference sequence). The CDR3 coding sequence is TGTGCCAGTACCAGACACGACGGGGACATCTATGGCTACACCTTC. Amino acid sequence: CASTRHDGDIYGYTF.

This rearrangement joins TRBV6-5 to TRBJ2-3; the match to TRBD1 covers 8 bases. After removal of 6 bases from V and 6 bases from J, the junction contained 2 bases not matched to a gene. Germline lookup yields CDR1 MNHEY and CDR2 SVGAGI. The CDR3 has 12 amino acids. The CDR3 sequence is CASRTGEDTQYF. The CDR3 DNA reads as TGTGCCAGCAGGACAGGGGAGGATACGCAGTATTTT.

This sequence joins TRBV3-1 (or the pseudogene TRBV3-2) and TRBJ2-5; maybe TRBD1 (6 bases). CDR3 length: 15 amino acids. CDR1 LGHDT and CDR2 YNNKEL come from the germline V gene (reference sequence). Trimming left V 5 bases short and J 0 bases short, with 13 bases between. The CDR3 region has the DNA TGTGCCAGCAGCTCACCCGACAGGTACCAAGAGACCCAGTACTTC. Residues: CASSSPDRYQETQYF.

The CDR3 loop reads CASSPGNQPQHF. As DNA, the CDR3 is TGTGCCAGCAGTCCGGGCAATCAGCCCCAGCATTTT. The rearrangement uses TRBV12-3 or TRBV12-4 and TRBJ1-5; D unclear. The CDR3 length is 12 residues. The V and J ends lost 5 bases and 2 bases respectively, with 4 bases between them.

The CDR3 coding sequence is TGTGCCAGCAGTTCGGGAGACAGAAACACCGGGGAGCTGTTTTTT. Translation: CASSSGDRNTGELFF. This chain connects TRBV28 to TRBJ2-2; a weak D match, TRBD2 (6 bases). The CDR3 sequence is 15 residues long. CDR1 MDHEN and CDR2 SYDVKM come from the germline V gene. The V end lost 4 bases, the J end lost 2 bases, and 11 bases lay between the germline ends.

J is TRBJ1-6 and V is TRBV6-5; TRBD1 might be the D (6 bases). Germline CDR1 reads MNHEY; CDR2 reads SVGAGI. CDR3 length equals 15 residues. Trimming left V 4 bases short and J 9 bases short, with 16 bases between. CDR3 sequence (DNA): TGTGCCAGCAGTTCCCTACGAAGGGGGAGTTCACCCCTCCACTTT. Its translation is CASSSLRRGSSPLHF.

The CDR3 nucleotides read TGCGCCAGCAGCCTGCGCAACAGAGAAGAGACCCAGTACTTC. This translates into CASSLRNREETQYF. The chain is built from TRBV5-1 and TRBJ2-5; D uncertain. The CDR3 covers 14 residues. Germline lookup yields CDR1 SGHRS and CDR2 YFSETQ. Trimming removed 4 bases at V and 3 bases at J, with 13 bases between.

V and J are TRBV10-3 and TRBJ2-3; the match to TRBD2 covers 12 bases. V was clipped by 5 bases and J by 6 bases; unmatched bases: 6. CDR1 and CDR2 from the germline V gene are ENHRY and SYGVKD. The CDR3 has 15 residues. The CDR3 loop is CAISTSGGTWDTQYF. The CDR3, as DNA: TGTGCCATCAGTACTAGCGGGGGGACCTGGGATACGCAGTATTTT.

This CDR3 is CASSQPERDSYEQYF. CDR3 nucleotides: TGTGCCAGCAGCCAACCTGAGCGGGACTCCTACGAGCAGTACTTC. The chain joins TRBV4-2 to TRBJ2-7; TRBD2 matches 7 bases. The CDR3 length is 15 residues. Germline V gives CDR1 LGHNA, CDR2 YNFKEQ. V shed 2 bases, J shed 0 bases, and the junction held 4 bases outside the gene matches.

On this clone itself: At the DNA level, this CDR3 is encoded by other sequences in the same sample as well. V usage is TRBV28 and J usage is TRBJ2-1; D gene ambiguous. Germline-derived CDR1 and CDR2 are MDHEN and SYDVKM. V was clipped by 5 bases and J by 4 bases, with 3 bases between them. This CDR3 has 11 amino acids. CDR3 sequence reads: CASSLYNEQFF. As DNA, the CDR3 is TGTGCCAGCAGTCTGTACAATGAGCAGTTCTTC.

For this clone: This sample also contains other DNA sequences that code for the same CDR3. The chain couples TRBV19 to TRBJ2-7; D gene unclear. The CDR3 runs 14 residues. Germline lookup yields CDR1 LNHDA and CDR2 SQIVND (reference sequence). Trimming removed 2 bases at V and 1 base at J, with 9 bases between. The CDR3 region has the DNA TGTGCCAGTAGTATAATCCCAGGTTCCTACGAGCAGTACTTC. Protein product: CASSIIPGSYEQYF. Supplemented by reference TRBV19 and TRBJ2-7, the full variable domain reads DGGITQSPKYLFRKEGQNVTLSCEQNLNHDAMYWYRQDPGQGLRLIYYSQIVNDFQKGDIAEGYSVSREKKESFPLTVTSAQKNPTAFYLCASSIIPGSYEQYFGPGTRLTVT.